This T cell receptor beta chain appears in the sequencing data of a study of cytomegalovirus exposure and HLA in healthy donors. The PCR employed 60 Vbeta primers together with 13 Jbeta primers. The method was immunoSEQ multiplex PCR; TCRdb's version includes in-frame clones alone and lacks a portion of them. The sample gives some 150,000 clones, about 64% of which show up once; about 7.1% is in the top ten. Losses at the gene ends were 6 bases for V and 7 bases for J; bases not matched to a gene: 4. Germline V CDR1 and CDR2: MNHEY, SMNVEV (reference sequence). This CDR3 is built from 15 residues. The sample was PBMCs. The genes are TRBV27 and TRBJ2-1, with TRBD2 matching 15 bases. The sequence was collected from a woman aged 55 to 70 in good health and CMV-seropositive. CDR3: CASSPGLAGGNEQFF. CDR3 DNA sequence: TGTGCCAGCAGCCCCGGACTAGCGGGAGGGAATGAGCAGTTCTTC.